This T cell receptor beta chain was recovered during a study of regulatory T cells in long-lasting Graves disease. General observations from the study: Newly diagnosed disease favored TRBV20-1 and TRBJ2-1 over persistent disease. It is possible that accuracy was reduced by the small size of the sample. Analyses excluded thyroid tissue, covering peripheral blood alone.

Per the germline V gene, CDR1 is SGHRS and CDR2 is YFSETQ. The CDR3 has 16 amino acids. The ends were cut back, 2 bases at V and 6 bases at J, with 20 bases in the middle. Libraries of TCR beta came from iRepertoire HTBI primers plus Arm-PCR of CDR3 regions. Each CDR3 protein is one row after TCRdb ran MiXCR on the multiplex PCR reads. The data show a few hundred thousand distinct CDR3 sequences, about 17% seen once. In its sample, this clonotype was seen many times. Its antigen remains unidentified. The time point: newly diagnosed GD, antithyroid drugs for less than 3 months. RNA extracted from PBMCs served as the sequencing template. These records were also assigned to another study, of T cells in Graves' hyperthyroidism and ophthalmopathy. That work states: It was considered stable Graves' hyperthyroidism when ophthalmopathy did not progress within 18 months.

The starting material was peripheral blood mononuclear cells (PBMCs), obtained at new diagnosis, from a patient treated with antithyroid drugs. The sequence came from a woman aged 25 to 45 with Graves disease. This sequence joins TRBV5-1 and TRBJ1-2; a possible D gene is TRBD1 (5 bases). The CDR3 loop reads CASSFNPAGTSDGYTF. The DNA of the CDR3 is TGCGCCAGCAGCTTCAATCCGGCGGGGACGTCAGATGGCTACACCTTC.